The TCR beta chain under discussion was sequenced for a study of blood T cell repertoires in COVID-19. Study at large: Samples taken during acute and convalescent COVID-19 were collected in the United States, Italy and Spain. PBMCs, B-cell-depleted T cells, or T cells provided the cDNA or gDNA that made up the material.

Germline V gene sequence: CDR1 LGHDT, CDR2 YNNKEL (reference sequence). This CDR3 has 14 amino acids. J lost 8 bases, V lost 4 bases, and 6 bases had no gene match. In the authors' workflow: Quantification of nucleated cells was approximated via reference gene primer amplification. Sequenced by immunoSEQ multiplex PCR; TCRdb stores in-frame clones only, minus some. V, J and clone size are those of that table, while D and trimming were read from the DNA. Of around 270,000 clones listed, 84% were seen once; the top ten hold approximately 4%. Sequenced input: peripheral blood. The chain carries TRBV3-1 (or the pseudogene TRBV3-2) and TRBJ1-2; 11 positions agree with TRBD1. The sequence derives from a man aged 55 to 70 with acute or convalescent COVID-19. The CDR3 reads CASSPGQGAFGYTF. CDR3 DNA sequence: TGTGCCAGCAGCCCAGGACAGGGGGCGTTCGGCTACACCTTC.